A selection of T cell receptor beta chains follows, all from one sample in a study of T-cell memory formation after mild COVID-19. MiXCR, run by TCRdb on the 5' RACE reads, gives a single entry per CDR3 protein. The sample shows around 200,000 distinct CDR3 sequences, under 12% of them seen only once. Material: PBMCs or a T cell subset sorted from them (not recorded which). All receptors derive from a man younger than 30 who had mild COVID-19 (a few samples of this study predate the infection). Cell type and time point are not known. Each CDR3 is given with its conserved first and last residue. The D gene is left open where the match is weak. Clone size is not always given. Where it is, it says once, few, many or a class for expanded clones.

TRBD1	TRBV12-3/TRBV12-4	TRBJ1-5	NA	TGTGCCAGCAGTGGTACCGGGACAGGGGGACGTCAGCCCCAGCATTTT	CASSGTGTGGRQPQHF
TRBD1	TRBV24-1	TRBJ1-2	NA	TGTGCCACCAGTGACCAGGACAGGGAAGGCTACACCTTC	CATSDQDREGYTF
NA	TRBV20-1	TRBJ1-5	few	TGCAGTGCTAGCGAAAATCAGCCCCAGCATTTT	CSASENQPQHF
NA	TRBV28	TRBJ1-1	few	TGTGCCAGCAGTTTTCACGGGGGTAAGGGGGCTGAAGCTTTCTTT	CASSFHGGKGAEAFF
TRBD1	TRBV18	TRBJ2-4	few	TGTGCCAGCTCAACTGACAGGGGCAACATTCAGTACTTC	CASSTDRGNIQYF
NA	TRBV27	TRBJ1-6	NA	TGTGCCAGCAGTTTATTTTCCGGGGGCTACTCCTATAATTCACCCCTCCACTTT	CASSLFSGGYSYNSPLHF
NA	TRBV5-5	TRBJ2-2	NA	TGTGCCAGCAGCCGGATCAGTACCGGGGAGCTGTTTTTT	CASSRISTGELFF
NA	TRBV5-1	TRBJ1-4	NA	TGCGCCAGCAGCTTAAGGGGATCCTCGAATGAAAAACTGTTTTTT	CASSLRGSSNEKLFF
NA	TRBV4-2	TRBJ1-4	NA	TGTGCCAGCAGCCAAGCGACAGGAAGCAATGAAAAACTGTTTTTT	CASSQATGSNEKLFF
TRBD1	TRBV5-1	TRBJ2-3	NA	TGCGCCAGCAGCTTGGAGGCGACAGGGACAAGCACAGATACGCAGTATTTT	CASSLEATGTSTDTQYF
NA	TRBV7-9	TRBJ1-5	few	TGTGCCAGCAGCTTAACGGGTTACCAGCCCCAGCATTTT	CASSLTGYQPQHF
NA	TRBV20-1	TRBJ2-7	few	TGCAGTGCTAGAGATTCCCAGGGGCACTACGAGCAGTACTTC	CSARDSQGHYEQYF
NA	TRBV9	TRBJ2-6	few	TGTGCCAGCAGCGTAGGGGCAGGACCCTCTGGGGCCAACGTCCTGACTTTC	CASSVGAGPSGANVLTF
TRBD1	TRBV20-1	TRBJ1-5	NA	TGCAGTGCTGCGGACAGGGCGAGCAATCAGCCCCAGCATTTT	CSAADRASNQPQHF